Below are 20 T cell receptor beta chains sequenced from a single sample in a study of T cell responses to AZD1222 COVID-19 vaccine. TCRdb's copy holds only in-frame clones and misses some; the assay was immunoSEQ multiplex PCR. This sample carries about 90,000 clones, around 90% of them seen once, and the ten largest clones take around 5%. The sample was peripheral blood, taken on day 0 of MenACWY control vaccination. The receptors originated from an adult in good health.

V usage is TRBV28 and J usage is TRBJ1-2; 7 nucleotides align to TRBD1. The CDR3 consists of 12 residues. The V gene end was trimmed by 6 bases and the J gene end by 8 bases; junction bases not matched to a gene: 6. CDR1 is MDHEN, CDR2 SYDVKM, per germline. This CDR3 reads CASRPDRVGYTF. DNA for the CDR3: TGTGCCAGCAGACCCGACAGGGTAGGCTACACCTTC.

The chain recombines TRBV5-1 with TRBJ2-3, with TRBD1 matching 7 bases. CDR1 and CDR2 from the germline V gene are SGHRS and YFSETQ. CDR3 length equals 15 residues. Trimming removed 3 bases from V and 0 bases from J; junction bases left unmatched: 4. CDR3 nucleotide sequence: TGCGCCAGCAGCTCAACAGGGGTGAGCACAGATACGCAGTATTTT. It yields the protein CASSSTGVSTDTQYF.

The CDR3 bases are TGTGCCAGCAGTTACTCCGTAGGGGGGCTGTACGAGCAGTACTTC. Its protein is CASSYSVGGLYEQYF. V and J are TRBV6-6 and TRBJ2-7, with D perhaps matching TRBD1 or TRBD2 (6 bases each). Trimming stripped 0 bases from V and 4 bases from J, with 13 bases between. The V gene's germline CDR1 is MNHNY and CDR2 SVGAGI (reference sequence). The CDR3 length is 15 residues.

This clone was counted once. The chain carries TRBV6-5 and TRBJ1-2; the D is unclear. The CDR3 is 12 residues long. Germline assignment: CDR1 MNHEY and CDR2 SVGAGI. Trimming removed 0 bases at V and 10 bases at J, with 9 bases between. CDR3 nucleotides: TGTGCCAGCAGTTACTCAGGAGGGAACTACACCTTC. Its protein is CASSYSGGNYTF.

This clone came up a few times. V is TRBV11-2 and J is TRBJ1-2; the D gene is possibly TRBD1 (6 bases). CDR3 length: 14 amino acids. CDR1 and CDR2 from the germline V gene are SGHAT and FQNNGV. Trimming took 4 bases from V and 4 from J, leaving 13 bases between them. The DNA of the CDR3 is TGTGCCAGCAGCTCCGACGACAGGTTCTATGGCTACACCTTC. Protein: CASSSDDRFYGYTF.

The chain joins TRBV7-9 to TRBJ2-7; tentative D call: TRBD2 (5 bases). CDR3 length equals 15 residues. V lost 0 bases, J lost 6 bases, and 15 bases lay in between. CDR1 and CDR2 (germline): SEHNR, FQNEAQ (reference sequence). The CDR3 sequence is CASSLAVPGILEQYF. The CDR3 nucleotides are TGTGCCAGCAGCTTAGCGGTCCCCGGGATTCTCGAGCAGTACTTC.

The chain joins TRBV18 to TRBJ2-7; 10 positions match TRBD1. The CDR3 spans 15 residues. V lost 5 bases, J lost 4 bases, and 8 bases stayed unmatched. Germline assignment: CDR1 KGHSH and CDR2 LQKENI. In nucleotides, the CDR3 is TGTGCCAGCTCATCGACCGGACAGGGGGGGTACGAGCAGTACTTC. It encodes CASSSTGQGGYEQYF.

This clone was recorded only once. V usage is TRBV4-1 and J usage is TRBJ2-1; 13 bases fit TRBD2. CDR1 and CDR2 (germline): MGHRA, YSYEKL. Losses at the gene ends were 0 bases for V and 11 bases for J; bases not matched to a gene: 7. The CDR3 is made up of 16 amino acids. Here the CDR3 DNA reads TGCGCCAGCAGCCAAGATGGGAGGACTAGCGGGAGCCAGCAGTTCTTC. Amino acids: CASSQDGRTSGSQQFF.

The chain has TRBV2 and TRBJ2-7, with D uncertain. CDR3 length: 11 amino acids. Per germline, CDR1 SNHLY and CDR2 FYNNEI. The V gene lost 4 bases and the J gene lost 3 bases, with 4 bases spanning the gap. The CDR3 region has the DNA TGTGCCAGCAGTGCTGACTACGAGCAGTACTTC. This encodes CASSADYEQYF.

The CDR3 loop reads CASSLADRGSYGYTF. Written as DNA, the CDR3 is TGTGCCAGCAGCTTGGCTGACAGGGGGTCCTATGGCTACACCTTC. This rearrangement joins TRBV7-8 to TRBJ1-2, with TRBD1 matching over 9 bases. V was pared by 3 bases and J by 4 bases, with 6 bases of the junction left unmatched. The CDR3 extends over 15 amino acids. Germline V CDR1 and CDR2: SGHVS, FQNEAQ.

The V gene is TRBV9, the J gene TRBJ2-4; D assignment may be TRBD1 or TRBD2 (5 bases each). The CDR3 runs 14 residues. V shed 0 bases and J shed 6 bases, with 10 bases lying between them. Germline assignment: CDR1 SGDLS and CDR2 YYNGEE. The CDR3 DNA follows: TGTGCCAGCAGCGTAGCAGGGACCGGAAACATTCAGTACTTC. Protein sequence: CASSVAGTGNIQYF.

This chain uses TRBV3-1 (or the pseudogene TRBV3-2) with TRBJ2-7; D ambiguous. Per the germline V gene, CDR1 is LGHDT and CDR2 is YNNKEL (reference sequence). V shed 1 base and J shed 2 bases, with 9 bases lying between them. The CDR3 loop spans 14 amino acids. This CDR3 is CASSQGSLAYEQYF. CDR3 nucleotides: TGTGCCAGCAGCCAAGGGAGTCTAGCCTACGAGCAGTACTTC.

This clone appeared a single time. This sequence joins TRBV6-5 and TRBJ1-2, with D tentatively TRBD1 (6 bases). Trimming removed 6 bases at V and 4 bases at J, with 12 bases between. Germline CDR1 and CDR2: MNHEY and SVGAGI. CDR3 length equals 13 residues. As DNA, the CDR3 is TGTGCCAGCAGCCCCGGGGGCGGCTATGGCTACACCTTC. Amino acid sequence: CASSPGGGYGYTF.

In nucleotides, the CDR3 is TGTGCCAGCAGCCTCGACAGGGGCACCTACAATGAGCAGTTCTTC. Its protein product is CASSLDRGTYNEQFF. The chain combines TRBV7-8 with TRBJ2-1; 8 positions agree with TRBD1. V dropped 5 bases and J dropped 2; count of bases not matched to a gene: 5. The CDR3 is 15 amino acids. Germline loops: CDR1 SGHVS, CDR2 FQNEAQ.

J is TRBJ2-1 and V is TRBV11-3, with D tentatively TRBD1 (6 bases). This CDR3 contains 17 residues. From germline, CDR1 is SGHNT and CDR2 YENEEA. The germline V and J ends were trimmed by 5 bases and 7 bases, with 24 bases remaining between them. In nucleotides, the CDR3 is TGTGCCAGCAGCCTCTCGACAGGTCTTAATAGAGGGAATGAGCAGTTCTTC. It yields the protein CASSLSTGLNRGNEQFF. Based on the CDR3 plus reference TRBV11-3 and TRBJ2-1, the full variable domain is EAGVVQSPRYKIIEKKQPVAFWCNPISGHNTLYWYLQNLGQGPELLIRYENEEAVDDSQLPKDRFSAERLKGVDSTLKIQPAELGDSAVYLCASSLSTGLNRGNEQFFGPGTRLTVL.

CDR3 DNA sequence: TGTGCCATCAGTTCCGGGACAGGGGGCCACCGGGAGCTGTTTTTT. Protein product: CAISSGTGGHRELFF. This sequence joins TRBV10-3 and TRBJ2-2; TRBD1 agrees at 12 bases. V lost 5 bases and J lost 9; bases outside the gene matches: 7. Per the germline V gene, CDR1 is ENHRY and CDR2 is SYGVKD. There are 15 residues in the CDR3.

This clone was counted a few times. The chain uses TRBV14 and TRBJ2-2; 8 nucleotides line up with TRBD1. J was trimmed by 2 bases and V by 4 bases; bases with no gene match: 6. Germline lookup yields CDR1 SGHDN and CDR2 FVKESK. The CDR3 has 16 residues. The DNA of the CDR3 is TGTGCCAGCAGCCGAAACAGGGGGAGAAACACCGGGGAGCTGTTTTTT. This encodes CASSRNRGRNTGELFF.

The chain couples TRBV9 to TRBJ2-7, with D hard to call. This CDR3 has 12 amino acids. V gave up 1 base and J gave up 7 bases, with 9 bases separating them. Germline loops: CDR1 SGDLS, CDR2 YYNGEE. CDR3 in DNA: TGTGCCAGCAGCGTACCCCCGGGTGAGCAGTACTTC. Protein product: CASSVPPGEQYF.

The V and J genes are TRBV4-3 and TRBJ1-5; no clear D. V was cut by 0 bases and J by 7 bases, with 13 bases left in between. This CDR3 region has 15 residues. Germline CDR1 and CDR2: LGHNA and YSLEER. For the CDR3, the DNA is TGCGCCAGCAGCCAAGAAGGGCAGCGAGGGCAGCCCCAGCATTTT. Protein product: CASSQEGQRGQPQHF.

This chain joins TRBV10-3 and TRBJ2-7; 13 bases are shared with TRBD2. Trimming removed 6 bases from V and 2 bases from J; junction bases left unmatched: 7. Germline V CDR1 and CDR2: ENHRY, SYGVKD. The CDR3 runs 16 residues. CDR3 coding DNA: TGTGCCATCAGCCAACCGGGACTAGCGGGAACCTACGAGCAGTACTTC. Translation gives CAISQPGLAGTYEQYF.